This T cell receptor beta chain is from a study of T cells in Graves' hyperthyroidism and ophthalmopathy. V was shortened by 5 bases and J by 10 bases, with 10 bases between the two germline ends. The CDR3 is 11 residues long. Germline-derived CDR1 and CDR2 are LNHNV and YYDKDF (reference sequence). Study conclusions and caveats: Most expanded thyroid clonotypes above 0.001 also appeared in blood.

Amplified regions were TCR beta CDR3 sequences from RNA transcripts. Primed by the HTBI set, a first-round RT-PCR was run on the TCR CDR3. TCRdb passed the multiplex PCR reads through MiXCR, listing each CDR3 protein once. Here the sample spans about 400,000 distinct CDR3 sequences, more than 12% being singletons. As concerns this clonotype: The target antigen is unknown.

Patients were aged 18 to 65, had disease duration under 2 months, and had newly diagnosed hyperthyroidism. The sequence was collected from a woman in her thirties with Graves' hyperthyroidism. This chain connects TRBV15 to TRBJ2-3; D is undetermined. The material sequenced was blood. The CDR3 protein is CATSWLWSQYF. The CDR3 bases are TGTGCCACCAGCTGGCTTTGGTCGCAGTATTTT.